One T cell receptor (beta chain) is described in this entry. Its target is unknown. This CDR3 contains 12 residues. V was cut by 4 bases and J by 6 bases, with 8 bases left in between. Germline assignment: CDR1 MNHNS and CDR2 SASEGT. The whole isolated RNA underwent reverse transcription, so sequencing captured expressed TCRB transcripts. TCRdb keeps only in-frame clones here, not all; method: immunoSEQ multiplex PCR. The sample yields 400,000 to 550,000 clones, more than 9.5% seen once. The data belong to a study of beta chain features in type 1 diabetes. Study-level results: There was no resolution here of whether HLA type influences TCRB rearrangement.

This chain joins TRBV6-1 and TRBJ2-3; no clear D gene. Sequenced: naive CD4+ T cells from blood. This TCR derives from a woman under 30 in good health. CDR3 amino acids: CASSALVDTQYF. For the CDR3, the DNA is TGTGCCAGCAGTGCCCTAGTCGATACGCAGTATTTT.